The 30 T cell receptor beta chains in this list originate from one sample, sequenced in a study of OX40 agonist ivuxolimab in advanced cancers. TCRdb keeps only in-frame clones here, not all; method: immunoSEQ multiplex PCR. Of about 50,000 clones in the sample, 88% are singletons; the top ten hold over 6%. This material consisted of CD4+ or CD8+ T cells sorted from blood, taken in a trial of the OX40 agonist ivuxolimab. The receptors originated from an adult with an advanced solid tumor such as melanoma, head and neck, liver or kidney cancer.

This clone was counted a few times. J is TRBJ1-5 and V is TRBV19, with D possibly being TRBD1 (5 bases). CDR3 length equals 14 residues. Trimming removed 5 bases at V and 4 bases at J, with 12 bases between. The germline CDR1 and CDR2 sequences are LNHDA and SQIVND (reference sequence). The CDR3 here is CASSRPGGNQPQHF. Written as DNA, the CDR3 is TGTGCCAGTAGTCGACCGGGGGGGAATCAGCCCCAGCATTTT.

In DNA form, the CDR3 reads TGTGCCAGCAGCTTAGTAGGTAGCGGAGACTCCTACAATGAGCAGTTCTTC. As protein: CASSLVGSGDSYNEQFF. The chain joins TRBV7-9 to TRBJ2-1; possibly TRBD2 for D (6 bases). Germline V gene data show CDR1 as SEHNR and CDR2 as FQNEAQ (reference sequence). V lost 1 base and J 0 bases, leaving 13 bases between the germline ends. This CDR3 spans 17 amino acids.

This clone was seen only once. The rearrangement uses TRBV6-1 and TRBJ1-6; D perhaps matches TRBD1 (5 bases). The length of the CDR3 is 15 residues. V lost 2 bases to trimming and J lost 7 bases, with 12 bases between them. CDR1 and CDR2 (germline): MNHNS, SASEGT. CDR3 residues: CASSETGLGNSPLHF. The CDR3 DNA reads TGTGCCAGCAGTGAAACAGGCCTAGGGAATTCACCCCTCCACTTT.

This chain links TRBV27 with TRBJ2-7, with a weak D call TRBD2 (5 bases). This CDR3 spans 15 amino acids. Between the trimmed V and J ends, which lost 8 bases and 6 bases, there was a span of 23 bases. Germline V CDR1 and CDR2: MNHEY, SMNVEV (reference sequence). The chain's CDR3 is CASRTGSGYLAEQYF. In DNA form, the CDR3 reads TGTGCCAGCCGAACGGGCTCGGGGTATTTAGCCGAGCAGTACTTC.

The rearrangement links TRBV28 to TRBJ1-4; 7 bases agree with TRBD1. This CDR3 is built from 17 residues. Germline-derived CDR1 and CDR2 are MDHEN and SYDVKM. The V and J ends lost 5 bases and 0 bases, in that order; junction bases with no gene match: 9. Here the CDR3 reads CASSLTGTAPTNEKLFF. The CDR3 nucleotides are TGTGCCAGCAGTCTAACCGGGACAGCGCCAACTAATGAAAAACTGTTTTTT.

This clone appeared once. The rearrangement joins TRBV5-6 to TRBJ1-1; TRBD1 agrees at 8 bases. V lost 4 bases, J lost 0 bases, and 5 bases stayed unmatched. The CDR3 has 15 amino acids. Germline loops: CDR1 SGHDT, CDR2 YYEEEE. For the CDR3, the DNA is TGTGCCAGCAGCAGACAGGGACAGGTGAACACTGAAGCTTTCTTT. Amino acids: CASSRQGQVNTEAFF.

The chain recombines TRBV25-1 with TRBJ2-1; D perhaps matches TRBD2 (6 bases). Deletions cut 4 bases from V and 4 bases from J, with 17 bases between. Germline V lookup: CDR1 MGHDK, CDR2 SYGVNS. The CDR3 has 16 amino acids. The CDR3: CASSALTGGLYNEQFF. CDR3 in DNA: TGTGCCAGCAGTGCACTTACTGGTGGACTATACAATGAGCAGTTCTTC. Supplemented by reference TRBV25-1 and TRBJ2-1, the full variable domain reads EADIYQTPRYLVIGTGKKITLECSQTMGHDKMYWYQQDPGMELHLIHYSYGVNSTEKGDLSSESTVSRIRTEHFPLTLESARPSHTSQYLCASSALTGGLYNEQFFGPGTRLTVL.

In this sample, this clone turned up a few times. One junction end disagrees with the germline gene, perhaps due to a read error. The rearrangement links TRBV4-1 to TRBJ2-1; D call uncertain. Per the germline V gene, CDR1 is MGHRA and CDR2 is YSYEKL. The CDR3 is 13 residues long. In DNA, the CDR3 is TGCGCCAGCAGTCAAGACTCCCGGAGAGGGCAGTTCTTC. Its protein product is CASSQDSRRGQFF.

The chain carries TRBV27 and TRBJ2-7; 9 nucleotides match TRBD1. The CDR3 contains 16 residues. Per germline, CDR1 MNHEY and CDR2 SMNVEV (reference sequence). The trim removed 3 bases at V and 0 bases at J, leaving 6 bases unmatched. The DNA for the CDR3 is TGTGCCAGCAGTTTTATACAGGGGGCGGTCTCCTACGAGCAGTACTTC. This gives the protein CASSFIQGAVSYEQYF.

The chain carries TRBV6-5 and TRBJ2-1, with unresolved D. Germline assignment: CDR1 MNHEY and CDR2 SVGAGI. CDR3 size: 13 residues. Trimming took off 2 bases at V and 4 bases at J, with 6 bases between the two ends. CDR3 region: CASSYLGYNEQFF. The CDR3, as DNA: TGTGCCAGCAGTTACCTCGGGTACAATGAGCAGTTCTTC.

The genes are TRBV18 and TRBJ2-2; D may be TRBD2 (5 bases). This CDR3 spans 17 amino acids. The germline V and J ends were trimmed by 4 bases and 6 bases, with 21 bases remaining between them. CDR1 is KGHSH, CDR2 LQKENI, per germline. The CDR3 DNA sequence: TGTGCCAGCTCACGGGAGACCGTGACCTTCATTGCCGGGGAGCTGTTTTTT. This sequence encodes CASSRETVTFIAGELFF. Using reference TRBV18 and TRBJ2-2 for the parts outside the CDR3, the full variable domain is NAGVMQNPRHLVRRRGQEARLRCSPMKGHSHVYWYRQLPEEGLKFMVYLQKENIIDESGMPKERFSAEFPKEGPSILRIQQVVRGDSAAYFCASSRETVTFIAGELFFGEGSRLTVL.

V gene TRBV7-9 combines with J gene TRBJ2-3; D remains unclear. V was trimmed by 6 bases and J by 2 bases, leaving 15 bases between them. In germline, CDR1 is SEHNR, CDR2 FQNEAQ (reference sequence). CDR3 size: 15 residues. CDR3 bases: TGTGCCAGCAGGTCCGGATCGGCTTTCACAGATACGCAGTATTTT. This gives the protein CASRSGSAFTDTQYF. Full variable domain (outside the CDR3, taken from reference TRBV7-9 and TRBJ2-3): DTGVSQNPRHKITKRGQNVTFRCDPISEHNRLYWYRQTLGQGPEFLTYFQNEAQLEKSRLLSDRFSAERPKGSFSTLEIQRTEQGDSAMYLCASRSGSAFTDTQYFGPGTRLTVL.

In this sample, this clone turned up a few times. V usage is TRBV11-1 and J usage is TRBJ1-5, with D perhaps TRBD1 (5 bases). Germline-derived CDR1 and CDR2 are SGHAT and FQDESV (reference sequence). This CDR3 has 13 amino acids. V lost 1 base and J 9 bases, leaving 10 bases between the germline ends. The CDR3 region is CASSLGRGRPQHF. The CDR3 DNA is TGTGCCAGCAGCTTAGGAAGGGGCCGGCCCCAGCATTTT.

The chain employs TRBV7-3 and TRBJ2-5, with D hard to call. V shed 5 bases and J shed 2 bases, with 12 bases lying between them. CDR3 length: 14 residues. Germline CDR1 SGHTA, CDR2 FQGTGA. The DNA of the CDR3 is TGTGCCAGCAGCCCCGGGCCTTCTCAAGAGACCCAGTACTTC. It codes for CASSPGPSQETQYF.

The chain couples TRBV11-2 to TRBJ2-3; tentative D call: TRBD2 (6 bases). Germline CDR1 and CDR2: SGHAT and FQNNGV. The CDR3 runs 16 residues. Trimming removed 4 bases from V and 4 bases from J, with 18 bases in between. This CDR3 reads CASSSPGEWLSDTQYF. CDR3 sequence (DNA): TGTGCCAGCAGCTCTCCGGGGGAGTGGTTGTCAGATACGCAGTATTTT.

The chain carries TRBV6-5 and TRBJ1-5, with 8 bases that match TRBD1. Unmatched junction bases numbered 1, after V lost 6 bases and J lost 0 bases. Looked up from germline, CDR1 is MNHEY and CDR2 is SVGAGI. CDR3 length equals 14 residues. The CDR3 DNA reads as TGTGCCAGCAGGGGGACAGGTAGCAATCAGCCCCAGCATTTT. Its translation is CASRGTGSNQPQHF.

In nucleotides, the CDR3 is TGCGCCAGCAGCTTGCGGCAGTACACAGATACGCAGTATTTT. Its translation: CASSLRQYTDTQYF. The chain has TRBV5-1 and TRBJ2-3, with D uncertain. The CDR3 has 14 residues. Trimming stripped 1 base from V and 2 bases from J, with 8 bases between. CDR1 and CDR2 from the germline V gene are SGHRS and YFSETQ.

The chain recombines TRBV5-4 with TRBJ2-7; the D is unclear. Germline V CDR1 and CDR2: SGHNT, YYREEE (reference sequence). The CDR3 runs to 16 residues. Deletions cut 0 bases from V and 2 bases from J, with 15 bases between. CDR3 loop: CASSLEPGKGTYEQYF. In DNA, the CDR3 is TGTGCCAGCAGCTTGGAGCCGGGCAAAGGGACCTACGAGCAGTACTTC.

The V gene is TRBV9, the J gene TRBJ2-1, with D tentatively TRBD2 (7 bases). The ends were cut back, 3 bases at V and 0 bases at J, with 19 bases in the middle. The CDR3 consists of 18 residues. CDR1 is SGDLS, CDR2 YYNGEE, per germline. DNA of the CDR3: TGTGCCAGCAGCGAGGGGGTGGGAGGGTTCAGCTCCTACAATGAGCAGTTCTTC. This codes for CASSEGVGGFSSYNEQFF.

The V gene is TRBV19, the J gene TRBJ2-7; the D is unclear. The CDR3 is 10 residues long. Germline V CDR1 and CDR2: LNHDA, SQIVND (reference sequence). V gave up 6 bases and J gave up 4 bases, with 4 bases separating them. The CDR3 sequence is CASRAYEQYF. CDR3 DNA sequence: TGTGCCAGTAGGGCGTACGAGCAGTACTTC.

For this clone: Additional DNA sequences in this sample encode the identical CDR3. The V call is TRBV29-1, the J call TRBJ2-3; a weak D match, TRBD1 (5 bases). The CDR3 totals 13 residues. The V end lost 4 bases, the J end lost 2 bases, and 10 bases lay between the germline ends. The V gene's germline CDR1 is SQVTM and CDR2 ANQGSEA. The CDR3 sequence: CSVVGRLTDTQYF. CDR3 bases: TGCAGCGTTGTGGGGCGGCTCACAGATACGCAGTATTTT.

The CDR3 is CASSFFGQETQYF. CDR3 nucleotide sequence: TGTGCCAGCAGCTTCTTCGGGCAGGAGACCCAGTACTTC. This chain links TRBV7-8 with TRBJ2-5; D not resolved. CDR1 and CDR2 (germline): SGHVS, FQNEAQ. Trimming shortened V by 3 bases and J by 5 bases, and 10 bases separated the two germline ends. The CDR3 is 13 residues long.

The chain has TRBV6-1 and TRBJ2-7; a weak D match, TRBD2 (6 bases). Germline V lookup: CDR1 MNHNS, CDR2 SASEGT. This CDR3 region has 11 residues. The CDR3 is CGTGLFYEQYF. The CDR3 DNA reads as TGTGGGACGGGACTCTTCTACGAGCAGTACTTC.

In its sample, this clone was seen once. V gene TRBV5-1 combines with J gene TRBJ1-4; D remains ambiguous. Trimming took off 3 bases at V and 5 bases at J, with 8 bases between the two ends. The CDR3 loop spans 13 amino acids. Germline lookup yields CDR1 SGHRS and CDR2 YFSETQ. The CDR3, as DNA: TGCGCCAGCAGCTCGCCGGCGAATGAAAAACTGTTTTTT. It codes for CASSSPANEKLFF. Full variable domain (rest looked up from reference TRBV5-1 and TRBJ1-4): KAGVTQTPRYLIKTRGQQVTLSCSPISGHRSVSWYQQTPGQGLQFLFEYFSETQRNKGNFPGRFSGRQFSNSRSEMNVSTLELGDSALYLCASSSPANEKLFFGSGTQLSVL.

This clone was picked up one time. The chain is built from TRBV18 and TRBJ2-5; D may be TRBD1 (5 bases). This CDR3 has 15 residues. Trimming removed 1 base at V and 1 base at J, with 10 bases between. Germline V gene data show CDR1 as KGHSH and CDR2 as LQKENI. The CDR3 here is CASSPRQGPQETQYF. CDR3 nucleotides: TGTGCCAGCTCACCACGGCAGGGCCCCCAAGAGACCCAGTACTTC.

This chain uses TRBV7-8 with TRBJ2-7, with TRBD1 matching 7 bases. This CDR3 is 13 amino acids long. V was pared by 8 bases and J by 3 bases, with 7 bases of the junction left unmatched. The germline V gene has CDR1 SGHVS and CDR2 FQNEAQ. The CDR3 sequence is CASGTGVGYEQYF. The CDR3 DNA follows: TGTGCCAGCGGAACAGGGGTAGGCTACGAGCAGTACTTC.

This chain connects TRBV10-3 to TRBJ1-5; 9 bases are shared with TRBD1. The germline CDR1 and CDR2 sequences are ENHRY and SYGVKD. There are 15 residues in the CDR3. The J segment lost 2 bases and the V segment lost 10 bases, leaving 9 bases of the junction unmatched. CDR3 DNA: TGTGCCACCGCAACAGGGGGCACCCGCAATCAGCCCCAGCATTTT. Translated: CATATGGTRNQPQHF.

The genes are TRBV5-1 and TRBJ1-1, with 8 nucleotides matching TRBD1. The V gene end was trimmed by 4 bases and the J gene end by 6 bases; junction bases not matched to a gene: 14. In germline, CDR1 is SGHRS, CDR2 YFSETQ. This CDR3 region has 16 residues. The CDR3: CASSRGQGLRYPEAFF. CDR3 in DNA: TGCGCCAGCAGCCGCGGACAGGGCTTGCGTTATCCTGAAGCTTTCTTT.

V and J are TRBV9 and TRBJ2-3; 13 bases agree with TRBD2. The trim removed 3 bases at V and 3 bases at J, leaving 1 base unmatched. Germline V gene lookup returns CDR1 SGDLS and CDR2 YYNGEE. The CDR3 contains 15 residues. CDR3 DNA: TGTGCCAGCAGCGCGGGACTAGCGGGGACAGATACGCAGTATTTT. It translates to CASSAGLAGTDTQYF.

The CDR3, as DNA: TGCGCCAGCAGTGACAGGTTGGTCGATGAGCAGTTCTTC. Encoded protein: CASSDRLVDEQFF. This chain links TRBV10-1 with TRBJ2-1; unclear D gene. Germline loops: CDR1 WNHNN, CDR2 SYGVQD (reference sequence). Between the trimmed V and J ends, which lost 3 bases and 8 bases, there was a span of 11 bases. The CDR3 sequence is 13 residues long.